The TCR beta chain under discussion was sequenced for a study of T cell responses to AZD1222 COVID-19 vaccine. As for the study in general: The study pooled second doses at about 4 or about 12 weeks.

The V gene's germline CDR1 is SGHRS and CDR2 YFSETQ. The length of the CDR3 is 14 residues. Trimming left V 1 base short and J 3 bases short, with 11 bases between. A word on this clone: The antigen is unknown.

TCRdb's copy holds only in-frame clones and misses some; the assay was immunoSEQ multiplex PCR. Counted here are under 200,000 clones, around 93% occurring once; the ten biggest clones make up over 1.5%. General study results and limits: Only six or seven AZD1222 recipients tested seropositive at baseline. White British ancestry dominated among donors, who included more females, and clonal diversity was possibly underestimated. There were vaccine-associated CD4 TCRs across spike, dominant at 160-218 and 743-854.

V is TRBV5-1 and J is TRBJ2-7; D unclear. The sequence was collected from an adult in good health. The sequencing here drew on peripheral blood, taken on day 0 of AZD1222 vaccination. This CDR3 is CASSLMQANYEQYF. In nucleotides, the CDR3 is TGCGCCAGCAGCTTGATGCAGGCCAACTACGAGCAGTACTTC.